The T cell receptor (beta chain) described here comes from a study of control samples from healthy donors and cancer patients. TCRdb's copy holds only in-frame clones and misses some; the assay was immunoSEQ multiplex PCR. This table has 100,000 to 150,000 clones, approximately 92% appearing once. Between the trimmed V and J ends, which lost 2 bases and 2 bases, there was a span of 17 bases. The CDR3 loop spans 17 amino acids. Germline CDR1 reads SGHTA; CDR2 reads FQGNSA. The receptor was isolated from an older man with head and neck cancer. V gene TRBV7-2 combines with J gene TRBJ2-3, with D perhaps given as TRBD1 or TRBD2 (5 bases each). The specimen was PBMCs. The CDR3 here is CASSLRGASKHTDTQYF. CDR3 DNA sequence: TGTGCCAGCAGCTTAAGGGGAGCGTCTAAACACACAGATACGCAGTATTTT.